Below, one TCR beta chain is given with its context. A few counts support this clone. Its antigen is not yet known. Base qualities were left out, and no much larger clone turns up one base away. The library was built by means of the immunoSEQ multiplex PCR assay. DNA from the cultured, isolated CD4+ T cells was subjected to TCR beta CDR3 sequencing. In the original analysis: Non-productive TCR sequences were discarded, and reads were trimmed to the CDR3 region, with only CDR3s of 7 or more amino acids retained. The MANAFEST web app was used to identify antigen-specific clonotypes by comparing expansion in peptide wells with expansion in reference cultures. To count as positive, a clone had to show expansion at FDR<0.05 compared with the reference and with all other wells, an odds ratio above 5, and a frequency above 0.1% in two replicate wells. Cross-reactive clonotypes were defined as significantly expanded in SARS-CoV-2 spike wells and in at least one common cold coronavirus spike condition. Levenshtein distance calculated with the stringdist R package was used to assess CDR3 similarity, and unrooted trees were constructed with ape in R 3.6.1. Drawn from immuneACCESS, this table holds only the in-frame rearrangements with V and J called that TCRdb kept. Clones are partly lost; checked studies trace under half to an unresolved V gene and leave the rest unexplained. The DNA gave D and trimming, while V, J and clone size come from that table. Recorded for this sample are approximately 26,000 clones; 60% to 80% of them occurred a single time. The leading ten clones occupy under 7% of the sample.

The data originate from a study of vaccination effects on CD4 cells after COVID-19 (dated by TCRdb to between 2021 and 2022). With regard to the full study: Across the study, the median time from the second dose to post-vaccine sampling was 72 days (range 14 to 241). The study compared SARS-CoV-2 spike-specific CD4+ TCR repertoires before and after mRNA vaccination in COVID-19 convalescent patients and infection-naive vaccine recipients. Cultures from other donors in the study were sequenced with the Oncomine TCR Beta short-read assay on an Illumina iSeq 100. The full study included roughly 11 COVID-19 convalescent patients and a handful of SARS-CoV-2-naive healthy vaccine recipients. The study at large found these results: Marked clonal contraction was observed in both infection-induced and vaccine-induced clones at late post-vaccination timepoints, consistent with waning T cell responses. The study was limited by a small number of convalescent patients and lacked early post-infection timepoints. In healthy vaccine recipients, vaccine-induced clones were almost all SARS-CoV-2 mono-reactive, with only 1 of 255 being cross-reactive with common cold coronaviruses.

Ends trimmed: V by 2 bases, J by 10 bases; bases unmatched to a gene: 5. The germline V gene sets CDR1 to KGHSH and CDR2 to LQKENI. Counted from cysteine to phenylalanine, this CDR3 has 14 amino acids. Of all the DNA, just the CDR3 is kept, 42 bases in frame from base 1. To identify antigen-specific CD4+ T cell clonotypes by their expansion, the ViraFEST assay first stimulated PBMC with viral peptide pools and then applied TCR sequencing. After 10 to 11 days of culture, CD4+ T cells were isolated with the EasySep CD4+ T cell isolation kit. Each participant got two doses of an mRNA SARS-CoV-2 vaccine, either BNT162b2 or mRNA-1273. Negative nucleocapsid antibody results before and after vaccination confirmed that the healthy vaccine recipients had no prior SARS-CoV-2 infection. About 2 million PBMC per well were cultured in IMDM with roughly 5% human AB serum, 7.5 to 10 IU/ml IL-2 and gentamicin, plus 10 ug/ml peptides. Half of the culture medium was replaced with fresh IL-2-containing medium on days 3 and 7. Each peptide stimulation condition was cultured in triplicate wells unless otherwise noted. PBMC were separated from whole blood using Ficoll-Paque Plus gradient centrifugation and were then either cryopreserved at -140C or used fresh. The spike proteins of SARS-CoV-2 and of the common cold coronaviruses HCoV-NL63, HCoV-OC43 and HCoV-229E were spanned by overlapping peptide pools. The QIAamp micro DNA kit was used to extract genomic DNA from the cultured CD4+ T cells.

Sequences were derived from CD4+ T cells from PBMCs cultured with SARS-CoV-2 spike peptides, sampled after COVID-19 vaccination. The sample's cell subset or site, from its label and the paper: SARS-CoV-2 spike overlapping peptide pool stimulation. This chain joins TRBV18 to TRBJ1-6, and TRBD1 matches 7 of the central bases. This sequence was found in a human donor who received a COVID-19 vaccine. Some clones in this sample may be carry-over from other donors' samples. The DNA sequence is given as TGTGCCAGCTCACCAGACCAGGGGGAATCACCCCTCCACTTT. This encodes CASSPDQGESPLHF.